There are a few counts of the clone carrying this T cell receptor (beta chain). Its antigen is undetermined. The data originate from a study of immune cell composition in non-small cell lung cancer. On the study more broadly: Histologic subtype was mainly adenocarcinoma or squamous cell carcinoma.

Measured with immunoSEQ multiplex PCR; TCRdb has only the in-frame clones, and not every one. The sample has about 2,900 clones; 75% are singletons. Study-wide results and caveats: Clones >0.5% enriched in tumour were rarer in adenocarcinoma (around 35%) than squamous (about 80%). No significant correlation existed between pack-years smoked and tumour clonality.

Trimming left V 5 bases short and J 6 bases short, with 14 bases between. CDR1 and CDR2 from the germline V gene are SGHAT and FQDESV (reference sequence). CDR3 size: 13 residues. This clonotype was obtained from a human donor with non-small cell lung cancer. The chain carries TRBV11-1 and TRBJ2-7; D perhaps matches TRBD2 (6 bases). The sequenced sample consisted of lung tumor tissue. The CDR3 sequence: CASSTGSRGEQYF. For the CDR3, the DNA is TGTGCCAGCAGCACCGGGAGCCGAGGCGAGCAGTACTTC.